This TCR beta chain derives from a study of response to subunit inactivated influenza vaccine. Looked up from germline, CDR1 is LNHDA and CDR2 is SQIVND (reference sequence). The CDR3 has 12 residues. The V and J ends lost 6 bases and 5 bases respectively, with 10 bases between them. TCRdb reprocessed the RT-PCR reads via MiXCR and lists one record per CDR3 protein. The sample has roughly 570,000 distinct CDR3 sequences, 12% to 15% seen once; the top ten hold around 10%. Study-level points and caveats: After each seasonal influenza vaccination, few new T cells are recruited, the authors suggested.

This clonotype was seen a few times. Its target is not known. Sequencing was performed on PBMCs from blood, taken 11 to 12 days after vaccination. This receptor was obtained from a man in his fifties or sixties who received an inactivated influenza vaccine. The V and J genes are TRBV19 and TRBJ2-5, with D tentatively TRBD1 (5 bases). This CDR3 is CASSKGMETQYF. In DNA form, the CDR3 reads TGTGCCAGTAGCAAGGGGATGGAGACCCAGTACTTC.